The 22 T cell receptor beta chains below were found in one sample sequenced in a study of cytomegalovirus exposure and HLA in healthy donors. Primers: 60 Vbeta forward and 13 Jbeta reverse. The table came from immunoSEQ multiplex PCR; TCRdb's copy has only in-frame clones and leaves some out. Counted here are 150,000 to 190,000 clones, approximately 86% occurring once; the ten biggest clones make up 5% to 7.5%. The sequenced material came from PBMCs. The receptor set was obtained from a woman in her 50s in good health and CMV-seropositive.

The chain is built from TRBV6-1 and TRBJ2-7; 10 bases agree with TRBD1. In germline, CDR1 is MNHNS, CDR2 SASEGT. The CDR3 runs 15 residues. V lost 4 bases and J lost 4; bases outside the gene matches: 7. The CDR3 bases are TGTGCCAGCAGTGGCCCGGGACAGGGGAAATACGAGCAGTACTTC. This gives the protein CASSGPGQGKYEQYF.

The chain is built from TRBV30 and TRBJ1-4; TRBD1 is a possible D gene (6 bases). The germline V and J ends were trimmed by 1 base and 10 bases, with 16 bases remaining between them. The CDR3 loop spans 14 amino acids. Germline V gene data show CDR1 as GTSNPN and CDR2 as SVGIG (reference sequence). The CDR3 sequence is CAWSAGQRGGKLFF. The CDR3 region has the DNA TGTGCCTGGAGTGCCGGACAGAGAGGGGGAAAACTGTTTTTT. Together with reference TRBV30 and TRBJ1-4, the CDR3 gives the full variable domain: SQTIHQWPATLVQPVGSPLSLECTVEGTSNPNLYWYRQAAGRGLQLLFYSVGIGQISSEVPQNLSASRPQDRQFILSSKKLLLSDSGFYLCAWSAGQRGGKLFFGSGTQLSVL.

The J gene is TRBJ2-7, the V gene TRBV6-6; D possibly corresponds to TRBD1 (6 bases). The CDR3 contains 14 residues. V was trimmed by 8 bases and J by 0 bases, leaving 14 bases between them. Germline assignment: CDR1 MNHNY and CDR2 SVGAGI (reference sequence). The CDR3, as DNA: TGTGCCAGCGTGAATACAGGGAGCTCCTACGAGCAGTACTTC. Its protein is CASVNTGSSYEQYF.

The V gene is TRBV7-2, the J gene TRBJ2-1; TRBD2 is a possible D gene (7 bases). Germline loops: CDR1 SGHTA, CDR2 FQGNSA. The ends were cut back, 2 bases at V and 1 base at J, with 15 bases in the middle. This CDR3 is built from 17 residues. The CDR3 nucleotides are TGTGCCAGCAGCTTAAGTAGGGGGGGGGTATCCTACAATGAGCAGTTCTTC. Its translation: CASSLSRGGVSYNEQFF. The full variable domain, its missing parts supplied by reference TRBV7-2 and TRBJ2-1, is GAGVSQSPSNKVTEKGKDVELRCDPISGHTALYWYRQSLGQGLEFLIYFQGNSAPDKSGLPSDRFSAERTGGSVSTLTIQRTQQEDSAVYLCASSLSRGGVSYNEQFFGPGTRLTVL.

The chain uses TRBV13 and TRBJ2-3, with 7 nucleotides matching TRBD2. There are 17 residues in the CDR3. CDR1 is PRHDT and CDR2 is FYEKMQ in the germline V gene (reference sequence). Losses at the gene ends were 0 bases for V and 2 bases for J; bases not matched to a gene: 8. The CDR3 sequence: CASSLGWGTTNTDTQYF. The CDR3 DNA reads TGTGCCAGCAGCTTAGGCTGGGGGACTACCAACACAGATACGCAGTATTTT.

The V and J genes are TRBV9 and TRBJ2-3; 10 bases map to TRBD2. CDR1 is SGDLS, CDR2 YYNGEE, per germline. The ends lost 0 bases at V and 14 bases at J; junction bases unmatched: 6. CDR3 length equals 13 residues. CDR3 sequence (DNA): TGTGCCAGCAGCGTAGTCAGCGGGGGGGCTCCGTATTTT. Protein: CASSVVSGGAPYF.

The gene calls are TRBV29-1 and TRBJ2-3, with D possibly matching TRBD1 (5 bases). The ends were cut back, 3 bases at V and 0 bases at J, with 16 bases in the middle. The CDR3 runs to 16 residues. Germline V lookup: CDR1 SQVTM, CDR2 ANQGSEA. CDR3 sequence (DNA): TGCAGCGTTGACGAGTATCCAGGGTTTAGCACAGATACGCAGTATTTT. Protein: CSVDEYPGFSTDTQYF.

V is TRBV28 and J is TRBJ2-3; no reliable D call. Trimming stripped 5 bases from V and 0 bases from J, with 9 bases between. Germline V lookup: CDR1 MDHEN, CDR2 SYDVKM. The CDR3 loop spans 14 amino acids. For the CDR3, the DNA is TGTGCCAGCAGTGTGGCTAGTAGCACAGATACGCAGTATTTT. Translation: CASSVASSTDTQYF.

The chain recombines TRBV6-1 with TRBJ2-1; D is uncertain. V was clipped by 0 bases and J by 6 bases, with 12 bases between them. Germline V CDR1 and CDR2: MNHNS, SASEGT. This CDR3 spans 15 amino acids. Here the CDR3 reads CASSEALSPVNEQFF. The CDR3, as DNA: TGTGCCAGCAGTGAAGCGCTATCCCCCGTCAATGAGCAGTTCTTC.

This clone was recorded once. V and J are TRBV7-9 and TRBJ2-7; 7 positions agree with TRBD1. The CDR3 covers 14 residues. Germline loops: CDR1 SEHNR, CDR2 FQNEAQ (reference sequence). V gave up 2 bases and J gave up 3 bases; unmatched junction bases: 4. In nucleotides, the CDR3 is TGTGCCAGCAGCTTACAACAGGGGTTCTACGAGCAGTACTTC. This translates into CASSLQQGFYEQYF.

The chain recombines TRBV5-1 with TRBJ2-1; 12 bases are shared with TRBD2. Germline assignment: CDR1 SGHRS and CDR2 YFSETQ. The CDR3 has 15 residues. V lost 3 bases, J lost 8 bases, and 6 bases stayed unmatched. CDR3 DNA: TGCGCCAGCAGCTCGTCTAGCGGGGGGGCCGATGAGCAGTTCTTC. Protein product: CASSSSSGGADEQFF. Filled out from reference TRBV5-1 and TRBJ2-1, the complete variable domain reads KAGVTQTPRYLIKTRGQQVTLSCSPISGHRSVSWYQQTPGQGLQFLFEYFSETQRNKGNFPGRFSGRQFSNSRSEMNVSTLELGDSALYLCASSSSSGGADEQFFGPGTRLTVL.

V usage is TRBV5-1 and J usage is TRBJ2-1, with D uncertain. V gave up 0 bases and J gave up 0 bases, with 7 bases separating them. CDR1 is SGHRS and CDR2 is YFSETQ in the germline V gene. This CDR3 contains 15 residues. CDR3 bases: TGCGCCAGCAGCTTGGATATCTACTCCTACAATGAGCAGTTCTTC. It specifies CASSLDIYSYNEQFF. Variable domain in full (rest from reference TRBV5-1 and TRBJ2-1): KAGVTQTPRYLIKTRGQQVTLSCSPISGHRSVSWYQQTPGQGLQFLFEYFSETQRNKGNFPGRFSGRQFSNSRSEMNVSTLELGDSALYLCASSLDIYSYNEQFFGPGTRLTVL.

The CDR3 sequence: CASSDSSGIGYTF. Written as DNA, the CDR3 is TGTGCCAGCAGTGACTCGTCCGGGATAGGCTACACCTTC. The chain couples TRBV6-4 to TRBJ1-2; D uncertain. Trimming removed 0 bases at V and 8 bases at J, with 10 bases between. The CDR3 contains 13 residues. The germline gives CDR1 MRHNA, CDR2 SNTAGT.

The chain is built from TRBV27 and TRBJ2-7, with D possibly being TRBD2 (7 bases). Trimming took 6 bases from V and 0 from J, leaving 12 bases between them. Germline-derived CDR1 and CDR2 are MNHEY and SMNVEV (reference sequence). CDR3 length equals 14 residues. CDR3 sequence: CASRRGGSSYEQYF. The CDR3 DNA is TGTGCCAGCAGAAGGGGGGGCAGCTCCTACGAGCAGTACTTC.

This CDR3 reads CASSPTPTSGDNEQFF. The CDR3 DNA reads as TGTGCCAGCAGCCCGACTCCGACTAGCGGGGACAATGAGCAGTTCTTC. The J gene is TRBJ2-1, the V gene TRBV4-2; 11 nucleotides line up with TRBD2. This CDR3 has 16 residues. From germline, CDR1 is LGHNA and CDR2 YNFKEQ. V dropped 4 bases and J dropped 5; count of bases not matched to a gene: 7.

The chain uses TRBV5-1 and TRBJ2-7; 7 bases are shared with TRBD1. The CDR3 extends over 14 amino acids. In germline, CDR1 is SGHRS, CDR2 YFSETQ. After removal of 4 bases from V and 10 bases from J, the junction contained 14 bases not matched to a gene. For the CDR3, the DNA is TGCGCCAGCAGCGGCTCCGGGACAGCGGACACCCAGTACTTC. It translates to CASSGSGTADTQYF.

The genes are TRBV5-5 and TRBJ2-7; the D gene is possibly TRBD1 (5 bases). Looked up from germline, CDR1 is SGHKS and CDR2 is YYEKEE (reference sequence). The CDR3 contains 14 residues. The V and J ends lost 4 bases and 4 bases respectively, with 15 bases between them. The CDR3 reads CASSPYQGSYEQYF. The CDR3 DNA sequence: TGTGCCAGCAGCCCCTATCAGGGCTCGTACGAGCAGTACTTC.

The rearrangement links TRBV4-1 to TRBJ1-1; TRBD1 aligns across 7 bases. CDR3 length: 17 amino acids. From germline, CDR1 is MGHRA and CDR2 YSYEKL. Trimming at V came to 4 bases and at J to 0 bases, leaving 11 bases not matched to a gene. The CDR3 DNA sequence: TGCGCCAGCAGCCCCCCCCGGGGACAGCCGATGAACACTGAAGCTTTCTTT. Translating gives CASSPPRGQPMNTEAFF.

This chain uses TRBV4-2 with TRBJ1-4, with D tentatively TRBD1 (5 bases). The CDR3 sequence is 14 residues long. In germline, CDR1 is LGHNA, CDR2 YNFKEQ. Trimming removed 1 base from V and 4 bases from J, with 7 bases in between. CDR3 loop: CASSQVGLNEKLFF. In nucleotides, the CDR3 is TGTGCCAGCAGCCAAGTGGGGCTTAATGAAAAACTGTTTTTT.

The V and J genes are TRBV12-2 and TRBJ1-5; the DNA was not used to check the table's D call, TRBD1. TRBV12-2 is flagged as a pseudogene. The CDR3 consists of 17 residues. The CDR3 region is CASRSTPTGRRGQPQHF. CDR3 DNA sequence: TGTGCAAGTCGCTCCACTCCCACAGGGAGACGCGGCCAGCCCCAGCATTTT.

The rearrangement uses TRBV14 and TRBJ2-3; no clear D gene. Germline CDR1 SGHDN, CDR2 FVKESK. V was cut by 1 base and J by 2 bases, with 4 bases left in between. The CDR3 runs to 13 residues. CDR3: CASSQVLTDTQYF. DNA for the CDR3: TGTGCCAGCAGCCAAGTCCTCACAGATACGCAGTATTTT.

This chain uses TRBV9 with TRBJ2-2; 11 bases map to TRBD2. Unmatched junction bases numbered 4, after V lost 3 bases and J lost 3 bases. This CDR3 is built from 16 residues. Germline V gene lookup returns CDR1 SGDLS and CDR2 YYNGEE. The CDR3 DNA is TGTGCCAGCAGCGCTAGCGGGGGGTCGGACACCGGGGAGCTGTTTTTT. It encodes CASSASGGSDTGELFF.